One and the same sample provided the 17 T cell receptor beta chains below, sequenced in a study of blood T cell repertoires in COVID-19 (dated by TCRdb to between 2020 and 2021). The library was made by the immunoSEQ multiplex PCR assay. TCRdb stores this immuneACCESS table with in-frame sequences only. Part of the clones is absent; in the studies checked, under half of the shortfall reflects unresolved V genes, and no reason is known for the rest. The sample yields around 77,000 clones; approximately 90% were counted once. The ten largest clones represent approximately 4.8% of the sample. Sequenced material: peripheral blood. The receptors were sampled from a woman aged 60-70 years with active COVID-19.

The rearrangement joins TRBV2 to TRBJ1-5; 10 positions match TRBD1. Germline V lookup: CDR1 SNHLY, CDR2 FYNNEI. The J segment lost 0 bases and the V segment lost 3 bases, leaving 11 bases of the junction unmatched. The CDR3 contains 19 residues. The CDR3: CASSDGLTGGVYSNQPQHF. CDR3 sequence (DNA): TGTGCCAGCAGTGACGGGTTGACAGGGGGCGTTTATAGCAATCAGCCCCAGCATTTT.

The chain carries TRBV28 and TRBJ2-7; 10 bases are a match to TRBD2. This CDR3 has 14 residues. V lost 8 bases and J lost 5; bases outside the gene matches: 9. The germline V gene encodes CDR1 MDHEN and CDR2 SYDVKM. CDR3 sequence (DNA): TGTGCCAGCTGGGCTAGCGGGAGTAGGAACGAGCAGTACTTC. This encodes CASWASGSRNEQYF.

CDR3: CASSFGLNYEQYF. In nucleotides, the CDR3 is TGTGCCAGCAGCTTTGGGCTTAACTACGAGCAGTACTTC. The chain couples TRBV7-9 to TRBJ2-7; D is ambiguous. The V end was cut by 3 bases, the J end by 3 bases, with 9 bases between. Germline V gene data show CDR1 as SEHNR and CDR2 as FQNEAQ (reference sequence). This CDR3 region has 13 residues.

The V gene is TRBV10-3, the J gene TRBJ2-1, with 16 bases fitting TRBD2. In germline, CDR1 is ENHRY, CDR2 SYGVKD. The CDR3 is made up of 15 amino acids. The ends lost 8 bases at V and 5 bases at J; junction bases unmatched: 3. CDR3 coding DNA: TGTGCCATCGGGACTAGCGGGAGGGCGGACAATGAGCAGTTCTTC. It encodes CAIGTSGRADNEQFF.

The chain is built from TRBV12-2 and TRBJ1-2. TRBV12-2 is deemed a pseudogene. This CDR3 is built from 17 residues. The CDR3 is CASPSGGAASQQYGYTF. The DNA of the CDR3 is TGTGCAAGTCCCTCTGGAGGGGCAGCCTCGCAACAATATGGCTACACCTTC.

The chain is built from TRBV18 and TRBJ2-5; TRBD2 is a possible D gene (6 bases). V lost 1 base and J lost 5, with 20 bases in between. There are 17 residues in the CDR3. CDR1 and CDR2 (germline): KGHSH, LQKENI. The CDR3 sequence: CASSPLSGRSAGETQYF. The CDR3 DNA reads TGTGCCAGCTCACCACTCTCCGGGCGGTCGGCGGGGGAGACCCAGTACTTC.

The rearrangement links TRBV10-2 to TRBJ2-1; 8 bases align to TRBD2. CDR1 is WSHSY and CDR2 is SAAADI in the germline V gene. V was pared by 6 bases and J by 8 bases, with 9 bases of the junction left unmatched. There are 14 residues in the CDR3. CDR3 in DNA: TGCGCCAGCAGCAAGCGGGAGACTAGGGATGAGCAGTTCTTC. Encoded protein: CASSKRETRDEQFF.

As DNA, the CDR3 is TGTGCCAGCGGGGGGTACGGGGCGCAGGTGGGACCCCAGCATTTT. It specifies CASGGYGAQVGPQHF. The rearrangement links TRBV7-8 to TRBJ1-5, with TRBD1 as a possible D gene (5 bases). Trimming shortened V by 8 bases and J by 10 bases, and 24 bases separated the two germline ends. Germline CDR1 SGHVS, CDR2 FQNEAQ. The CDR3 contains 15 residues.

The J gene is TRBJ2-3, the V gene TRBV7-9, with D perhaps matching TRBD2 (5 bases). The CDR3 spans 14 residues. Trimming took off 0 bases at V and 3 bases at J, with 7 bases between the two ends. The germline CDR1 and CDR2 sequences are SEHNR and FQNEAQ (reference sequence). The CDR3 is CASSLAGVTDTQYF. CDR3 coding DNA: TGTGCCAGCAGCTTAGCGGGAGTTACAGATACGCAGTATTTT.

The chain links TRBV11-3 to TRBJ2-3; D ambiguous. CDR1 and CDR2 (germline): SGHNT, YENEEA. Trimming cost V 1 base and J 2 bases, with 7 bases left between them. This CDR3 spans 14 amino acids. The CDR3 bases are TGTGCCAGCAGCTTAGGCGGTGTCACAGATACGCAGTATTTT. Translating it yields CASSLGGVTDTQYF. The full variable domain, its missing parts supplied by reference TRBV11-3 and TRBJ2-3, is EAGVVQSPRYKIIEKKQPVAFWCNPISGHNTLYWYLQNLGQGPELLIRYENEEAVDDSQLPKDRFSAERLKGVDSTLKIQPAELGDSAVYLCASSLGGVTDTQYFGPGTRLTVL.

There are a few counts of this clone. The CDR3 bases are TGTGCCAGCTCACCAGCTAGGGGCGCGGATCAGCCCCAGCATTTT. It is translated as CASSPARGADQPQHF. The rearrangement links TRBV18 to TRBJ1-5; maybe TRBD1 (5 bases). Germline CDR1 and CDR2: KGHSH and LQKENI. The CDR3 consists of 15 residues. Trimming stripped 2 bases from V and 5 bases from J, with 13 bases between.

V gene TRBV21-1 combines with J gene TRBJ2-2; no DNA check was done on the table's D call, TRBD1. TRBV21-1 is a known pseudogene. CDR3 size: 15 residues. The CDR3 loop reads CATLGGQGATGELFF. The CDR3 DNA is TGTGCCACTCTAGGTGGACAGGGGGCCACCGGGGAGCTGTTTTTT.

A few counts support this clone. The chain couples TRBV18 to TRBJ1-1; D is unclear. The CDR3 has 16 residues. V was pared by 3 bases and J by 1 base, with 15 bases between. Germline V CDR1 and CDR2: KGHSH, LQKENI. CDR3 sequence (DNA): TGTGCCAGCTCACCCTATTTTGTAAAAGAGAACACTGAAGCTTTCTTT. Protein product: CASSPYFVKENTEAFF.

V gene TRBV5-1 combines with J gene TRBJ2-2, with D possibly matching TRBD1 (6 bases). Per the germline V gene, CDR1 is SGHRS and CDR2 is YFSETQ. V was trimmed by 0 bases and J by 6 bases, leaving 18 bases between them. The CDR3 sequence is 17 residues long. CDR3 sequence (DNA): TGCGCCAGCAGCTTGGTGTCAGGACAGAACGTCGCCGGGGAGCTGTTTTTT. Translated, it gives CASSLVSGQNVAGELFF.

This chain joins TRBV18 and TRBJ2-3; 10 bases are shared with TRBD2. Germline CDR1 is KGHSH and CDR2 is LQKENI. This CDR3 contains 14 residues. V trimming: 6 bases; J trimming: 9 bases; junction bases outside the gene matches: 9. CDR3 sequence reads: CASSYGTSESTQYF. The CDR3 DNA is TGTGCCAGCTCGTACGGGACTAGCGAGAGCACGCAGTATTTT. The whole variable domain, filled in from reference TRBV18 and TRBJ2-3, reads NAGVMQNPRHLVRRRGQEARLRCSPMKGHSHVYWYRQLPEEGLKFMVYLQKENIIDESGMPKERFSAEFPKEGPSILRIQQVVRGDSAAYFCASSYGTSESTQYFGPGTRLTVL.

The V and J genes are TRBV18 and TRBJ2-7; 11 nucleotides line up with TRBD2. V trimming: 3 bases; J trimming: 3 bases; junction bases outside the gene matches: 1. Germline loops: CDR1 KGHSH, CDR2 LQKENI. This CDR3 is built from 14 residues. The CDR3 DNA sequence: TGTGCCAGCTCACCGGGACTAGCGGACTACGAGCAGTACTTC. It encodes CASSPGLADYEQYF.

J is TRBJ2-6 and V is TRBV19; perhaps TRBD1 as D (6 bases). Deletions cut 7 bases from V and 1 base from J, with 17 bases between. The CDR3 consists of 17 residues. Per germline, CDR1 LNHDA and CDR2 SQIVND (reference sequence). CDR3 residues: CASKTLYTGSGANVLTF. In nucleotides, the CDR3 is TGTGCCAGTAAAACACTCTACACAGGGTCTGGGGCCAACGTCCTGACTTTC.